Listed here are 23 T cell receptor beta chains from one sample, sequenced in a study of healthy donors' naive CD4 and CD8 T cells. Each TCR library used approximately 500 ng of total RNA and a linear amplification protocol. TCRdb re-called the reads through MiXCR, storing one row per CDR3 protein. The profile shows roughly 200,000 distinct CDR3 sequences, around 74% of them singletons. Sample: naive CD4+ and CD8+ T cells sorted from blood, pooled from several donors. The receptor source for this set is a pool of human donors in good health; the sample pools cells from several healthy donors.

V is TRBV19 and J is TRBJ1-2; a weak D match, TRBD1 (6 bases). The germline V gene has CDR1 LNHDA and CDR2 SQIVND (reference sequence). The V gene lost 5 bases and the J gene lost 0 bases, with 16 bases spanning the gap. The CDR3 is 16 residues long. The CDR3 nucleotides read TGTGCCAGTAGTGCAGATTGGGGACAAGCTAACTATGGCTACACCTTC. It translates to CASSADWGQANYGYTF.

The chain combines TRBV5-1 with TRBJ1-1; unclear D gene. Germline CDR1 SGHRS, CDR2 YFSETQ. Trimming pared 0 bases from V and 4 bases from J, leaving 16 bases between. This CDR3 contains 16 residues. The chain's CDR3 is CASSLARATLGTEAFF. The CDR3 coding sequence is TGCGCCAGCAGCTTGGCCCGGGCCACCCTCGGCACTGAAGCTTTCTTT. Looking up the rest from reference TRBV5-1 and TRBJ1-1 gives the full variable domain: KAGVTQTPRYLIKTRGQQVTLSCSPISGHRSVSWYQQTPGQGLQFLFEYFSETQRNKGNFPGRFSGRQFSNSRSEMNVSTLELGDSALYLCASSLARATLGTEAFFGQGTRLTVV.

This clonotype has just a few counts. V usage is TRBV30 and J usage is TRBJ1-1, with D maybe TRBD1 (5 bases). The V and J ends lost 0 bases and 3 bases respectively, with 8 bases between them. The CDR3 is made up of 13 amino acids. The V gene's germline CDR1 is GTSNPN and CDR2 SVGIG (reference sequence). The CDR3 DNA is TGTGCCTGGAGTGTTGGGGGATACACTGAAGCTTTCTTT. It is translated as CAWSVGGYTEAFF.

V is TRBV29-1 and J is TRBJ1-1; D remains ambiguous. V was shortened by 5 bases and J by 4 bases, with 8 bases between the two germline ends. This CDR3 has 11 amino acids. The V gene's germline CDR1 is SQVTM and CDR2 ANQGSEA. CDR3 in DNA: TGCAGCGTTTCCTTCCTCACTGAAGCTTTCTTT. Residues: CSVSFLTEAFF.

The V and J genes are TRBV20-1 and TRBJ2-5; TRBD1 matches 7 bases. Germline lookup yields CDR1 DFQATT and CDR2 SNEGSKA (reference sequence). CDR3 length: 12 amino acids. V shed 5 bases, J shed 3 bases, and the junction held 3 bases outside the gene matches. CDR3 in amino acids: CSAPQGEETQYF. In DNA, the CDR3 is TGCAGTGCTCCCCAGGGGGAAGAGACCCAGTACTTC.

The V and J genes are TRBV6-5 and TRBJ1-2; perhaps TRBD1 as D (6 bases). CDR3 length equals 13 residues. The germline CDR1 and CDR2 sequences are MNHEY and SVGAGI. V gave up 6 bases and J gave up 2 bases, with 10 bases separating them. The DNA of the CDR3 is TGTGCCAGCAGGACCGGACAGAACTATGGCTACACCTTC. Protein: CASRTGQNYGYTF.

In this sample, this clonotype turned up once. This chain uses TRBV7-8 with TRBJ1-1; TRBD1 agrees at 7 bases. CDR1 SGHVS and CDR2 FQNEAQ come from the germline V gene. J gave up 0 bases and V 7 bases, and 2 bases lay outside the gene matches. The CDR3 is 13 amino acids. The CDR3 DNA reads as TGTGCCAGCACGGACAGGTTGAACACTGAAGCTTTCTTT. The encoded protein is CASTDRLNTEAFF.

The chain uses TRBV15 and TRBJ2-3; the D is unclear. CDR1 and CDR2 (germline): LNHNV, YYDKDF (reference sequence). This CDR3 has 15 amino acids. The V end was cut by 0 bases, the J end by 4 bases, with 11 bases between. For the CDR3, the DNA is TGTGCCACCAGCAGAGAAAGGGTGGCCTCAGATACGCAGTATTTT. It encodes CATSRERVASDTQYF.

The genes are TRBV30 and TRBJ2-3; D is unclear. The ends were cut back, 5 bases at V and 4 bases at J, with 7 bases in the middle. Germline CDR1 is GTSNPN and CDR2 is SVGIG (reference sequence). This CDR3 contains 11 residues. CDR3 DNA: TGTGCCTGGTCTTTCCCAGATACGCAGTATTTT. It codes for CAWSFPDTQYF.

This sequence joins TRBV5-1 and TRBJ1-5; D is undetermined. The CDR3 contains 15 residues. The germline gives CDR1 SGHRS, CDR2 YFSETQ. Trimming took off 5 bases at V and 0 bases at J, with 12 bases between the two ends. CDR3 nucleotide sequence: TGCGCCAGCAGTCCGGACGGGAATAGCAATCAGCCCCAGCATTTT. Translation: CASSPDGNSNQPQHF.

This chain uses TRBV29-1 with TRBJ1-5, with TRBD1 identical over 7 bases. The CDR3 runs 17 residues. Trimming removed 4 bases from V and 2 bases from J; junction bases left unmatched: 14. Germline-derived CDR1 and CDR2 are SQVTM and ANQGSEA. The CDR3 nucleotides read TGCAGCGTTGTTCTCTCTGGGCAGGGGGGTGGCAATCAGCCCCAGCATTTT. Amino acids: CSVVLSGQGGGNQPQHF.

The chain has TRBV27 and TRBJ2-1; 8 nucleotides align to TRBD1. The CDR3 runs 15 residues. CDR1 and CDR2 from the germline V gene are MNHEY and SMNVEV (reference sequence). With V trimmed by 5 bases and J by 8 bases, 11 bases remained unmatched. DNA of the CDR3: TGTGCCAGCAGTGTCACAGGGGGATTGGGCTATGAGCAGTTCTTC. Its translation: CASSVTGGLGYEQFF.

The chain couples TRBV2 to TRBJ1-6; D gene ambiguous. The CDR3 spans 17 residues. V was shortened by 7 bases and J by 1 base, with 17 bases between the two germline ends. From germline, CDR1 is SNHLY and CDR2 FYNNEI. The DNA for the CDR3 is TGTGCCAGCAAGACGCTGATCTCGGGGTCCTATAATTCACCCCTCCACTTT. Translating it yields CASKTLISGSYNSPLHF.

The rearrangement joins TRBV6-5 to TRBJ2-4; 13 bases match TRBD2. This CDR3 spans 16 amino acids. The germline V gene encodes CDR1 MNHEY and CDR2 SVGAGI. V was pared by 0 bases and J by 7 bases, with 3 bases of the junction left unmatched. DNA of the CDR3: TGTGCCAGCAGTTACTCACTAGCGGGAGGGGGCAACATTCAGTACTTC. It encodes CASSYSLAGGGNIQYF.

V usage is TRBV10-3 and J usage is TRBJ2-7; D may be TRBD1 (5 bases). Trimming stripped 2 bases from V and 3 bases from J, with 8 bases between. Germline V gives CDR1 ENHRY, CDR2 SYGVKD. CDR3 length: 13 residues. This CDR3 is CAISEVQGYEQYF. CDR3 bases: TGTGCCATCAGTGAGGTTCAGGGCTACGAGCAGTACTTC.

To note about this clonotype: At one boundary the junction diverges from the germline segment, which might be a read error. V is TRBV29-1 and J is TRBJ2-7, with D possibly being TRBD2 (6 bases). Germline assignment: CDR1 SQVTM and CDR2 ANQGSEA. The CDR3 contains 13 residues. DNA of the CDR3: TGCAGCGTGGAAGGAGGGGAGACCTACGAGCAGTACTTC. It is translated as CSVEGGETYEQYF.

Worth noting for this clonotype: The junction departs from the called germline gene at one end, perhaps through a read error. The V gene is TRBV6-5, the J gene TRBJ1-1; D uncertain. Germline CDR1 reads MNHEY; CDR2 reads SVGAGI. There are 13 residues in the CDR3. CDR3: CASSYSIGTEAFF. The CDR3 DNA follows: TGTGCCAGCAGTTACTCGATCGGAACTGAAGCTTTCTTC.

The CDR3 DNA is TGCAGCGTCGTAGGGACAGGAAACACTGAAGCTTTCTTT. This codes for CSVVGTGNTEAFF. J is TRBJ1-1 and V is TRBV29-1; 8 nucleotides line up with TRBD1. J gave up 2 bases and V 6 bases, and 5 bases lay outside the gene matches. Germline CDR1 SQVTM, CDR2 ANQGSEA. The CDR3 has 13 residues.

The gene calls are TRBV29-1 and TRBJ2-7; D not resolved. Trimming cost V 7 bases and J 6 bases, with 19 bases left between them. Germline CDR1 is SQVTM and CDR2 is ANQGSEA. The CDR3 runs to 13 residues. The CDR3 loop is CSASKWAPSEQYF. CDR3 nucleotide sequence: TGCAGCGCTTCAAAGTGGGCCCCCTCCGAGCAGTACTTC.

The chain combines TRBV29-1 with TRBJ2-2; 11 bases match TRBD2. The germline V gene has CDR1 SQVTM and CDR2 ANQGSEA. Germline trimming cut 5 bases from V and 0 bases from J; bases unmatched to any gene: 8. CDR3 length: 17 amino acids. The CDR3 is CSVSGTSGEANTGELFF. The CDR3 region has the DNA TGCAGCGTTTCCGGGACTAGCGGAGAAGCGAACACCGGGGAGCTGTTTTTT.

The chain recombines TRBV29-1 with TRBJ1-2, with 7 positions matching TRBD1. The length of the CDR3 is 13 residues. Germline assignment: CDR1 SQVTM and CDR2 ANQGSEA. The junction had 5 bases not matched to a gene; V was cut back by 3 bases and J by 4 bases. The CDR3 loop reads CSVEAGQLYGYTF. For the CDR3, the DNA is TGCAGCGTTGAGGCGGGACAGCTCTATGGCTACACCTTC.

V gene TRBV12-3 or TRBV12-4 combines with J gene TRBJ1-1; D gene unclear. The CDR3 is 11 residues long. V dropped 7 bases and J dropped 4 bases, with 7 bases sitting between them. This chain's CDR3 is CASTNATEAFF. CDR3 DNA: TGTGCCAGCACCAACGCCACTGAAGCTTTCTTT.

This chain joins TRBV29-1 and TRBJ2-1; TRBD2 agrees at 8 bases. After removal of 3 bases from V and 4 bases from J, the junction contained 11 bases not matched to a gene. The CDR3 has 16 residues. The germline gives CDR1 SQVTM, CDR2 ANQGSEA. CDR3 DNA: TGCAGCGTTGACCCCTCGCGGGGGGCCTCATACAATGAGCAGTTCTTC. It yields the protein CSVDPSRGASYNEQFF.